This T cell receptor beta chain was sequenced during a study of molecular identifiers for immune sequencing clone quantification. Study-level results: A single cell's spiked Jurkat TCR RNA was reportedly detectable among 900,000 to 1,000,000 naive cells.

The CDR3 is 15 residues long. CDR1 is SEHNR and CDR2 is FQNEAQ in the germline V gene (reference sequence). V was shortened by 5 bases and J by 8 bases, with 18 bases between the two germline ends. This clonotype was seen at least ten times. No antigen is known for it. TCRdb reprocessed the PCR reads with MiXCR, giving one entry per CDR3 protein. The sample has about 630,000 distinct CDR3 sequences; 25% are singletons. Between about 18,000 and 1,100,000 sorted cells, with 10%, 30% or 50% RNA, yielded naive CD8 libraries. The receptor was derived from a human donor in good health. Some libraries in this study had Jurkat cell RNA spiked in. The chain couples TRBV7-9 to TRBJ1-4; D not resolved. The sequencing sample was made of naive CD8+ T cells from blood, with Jurkat cell RNA spiked in. Stated subset: FACS-sorted CD8+CD4-CCR7+CD45RA+ naive T cells. Here the CDR3 DNA reads TGTGCCAGCAGCCCCCAGGCGGAGGGTGGCGAAAAACTGTTTTTT. Translation: CASSPQAEGGEKLFF.